Below are 11 T cell receptor beta chains sequenced from a single sample in a study of blood T cell repertoires in COVID-19. Sequenced by immunoSEQ multiplex PCR; TCRdb stores in-frame clones only, minus some. The sample lists 140,000 or so clones, 80% to 90% seen once, with about 3.4% in the top ten. Source material: PBMCs or T cells enriched from blood (not recorded which). These receptors were taken from a woman aged 50 to 65 with acute COVID-19.

The chain links TRBV9 to TRBJ2-1; TRBD2 matches 9 bases. Germline trimming cut 0 bases from V and 4 bases from J; bases unmatched to any gene: 5. Germline CDR1 is SGDLS and CDR2 is YYNGEE. This CDR3 spans 16 amino acids. CDR3 coding DNA: TGTGCCAGCAGCGTAGGCGCTAGCGGGAATTACAATGAGCAGTTCTTC. It is translated as CASSVGASGNYNEQFF.

This clone was seen just once. CDR3 sequence (DNA): TGTGCCAGCAGCCCCTTTACTACAGATACGCAGTATTTT. Amino acid sequence: CASSPFTTDTQYF. J is TRBJ2-3 and V is TRBV9; D unresolved. Trimming took 4 bases from V and 3 from J, leaving 9 bases between them. Germline-derived CDR1 and CDR2 are SGDLS and YYNGEE. CDR3 size: 13 residues.

The chain links TRBV7-6 to TRBJ1-1; 7 nucleotides align to TRBD1. J was trimmed by 1 base and V by 5 bases; bases with no gene match: 7. Germline CDR1 is SGHVS and CDR2 is FNYEAQ. The CDR3 is 15 amino acids. The CDR3 DNA reads TGTGCCAGCAGCCACTCGGGACAGCCGAACACTGAAGCTTTCTTT. This codes for CASSHSGQPNTEAFF. The variable domain in full, completed from reference TRBV7-6 and TRBJ1-1, reads GAGVSQSPRYKVTKRGQDVALRCDPISGHVSLYWYRQALGQGPEFLTYFNYEAQQDKSGLPNDRFSAERPEGSISTLTIQRTEQRDSAMYRCASSHSGQPNTEAFFGQGTRLTVV.

This chain connects TRBV19 to TRBJ2-1; perhaps TRBD1 as D (6 bases). Germline V gene sequence: CDR1 LNHDA, CDR2 SQIVND (reference sequence). The CDR3 is 13 amino acids. V was clipped by 4 bases and J by 7 bases, with 11 bases between them. The CDR3 bases are TGTGCCAGTAGTACGTACAGGGTAAATGAGCAGTTCTTC. Its translation: CASSTYRVNEQFF.

V gene TRBV11-1 combines with J gene TRBJ2-3; tentative D call: TRBD1 (6 bases). This CDR3 spans 15 amino acids. Trimming took off 3 bases at V and 7 bases at J, with 17 bases between the two ends. Germline V lookup: CDR1 SGHAT, CDR2 FQDESV (reference sequence). The CDR3 bases are TGTGCCAGCAGCTTTGGTCGGCAGGGGACCAATACGCAGTATTTT. Translated, it gives CASSFGRQGTNTQYF.

This clone was detected a few times. V is TRBV24-1 and J is TRBJ1-4, with 7 positions matching TRBD1. V shed 7 bases, J shed 8 bases, and the junction held 9 bases outside the gene matches. The CDR3 has 14 residues. The germline V gene encodes CDR1 KGHDR and CDR2 SFDVKD. The CDR3, as DNA: TGTGCCACCAGCCCAGGGGGGAGAGGGGAAAAACTGTTTTTT. Its translation: CATSPGGRGEKLFF.

The rearrangement uses TRBV6-5 and TRBJ2-1; the match to TRBD2 covers 8 bases. CDR3 length: 15 residues. Germline V gene data show CDR1 as MNHEY and CDR2 as SVGAGI. After removal of 4 bases from V and 9 bases from J, the junction contained 11 bases not matched to a gene. The CDR3 here is CASSFGLAKATEQFF. The CDR3 DNA reads TGTGCCAGCAGTTTCGGACTAGCTAAAGCCACTGAGCAGTTCTTC.

This sequence joins TRBV7-7 and TRBJ2-2; weak D call: TRBD2 (6 bases). The V and J ends lost 6 bases and 5 bases respectively, with 16 bases between them. Germline V CDR1 and CDR2: SSHAT, FNYEAQ (reference sequence). CDR3 length equals 15 residues. This CDR3 is CASRRSGGATGELFF. The CDR3 nucleotides read TGTGCCAGCAGGCGTAGCGGAGGGGCGACCGGGGAGCTGTTTTTT.

This chain links TRBV28 with TRBJ1-1; no clear D gene. The CDR3 sequence is 11 residues long. Trimming took off 7 bases at V and 7 bases at J, with 10 bases between the two ends. Germline CDR1 and CDR2: MDHEN and SYDVKM. Here the CDR3 reads CASMRAIEAFF. CDR3 nucleotide sequence: TGTGCCAGCATGCGAGCCATTGAAGCTTTCTTT.

The chain recombines TRBV30 with TRBJ2-5; D is uncertain. Trimming shortened V by 2 bases and J by 4 bases, and 11 bases separated the two germline ends. The CDR3 is 13 residues long. CDR1 and CDR2 (germline): GTSNPN, SVGIG (reference sequence). The CDR3 DNA reads as TGTGCCTGGAGTCCACGTACACCAGAGACCCAGTACTTC. Translated, it gives CAWSPRTPETQYF.

This sequence joins TRBV2 and TRBJ2-1; 7 bases agree with TRBD2. In germline, CDR1 is SNHLY, CDR2 FYNNEI. The CDR3 has 14 residues. With V trimmed by 8 bases and J by 2 bases, 6 bases remained unmatched. The CDR3 DNA sequence: TGTGCCAGCCTCGGGAGGCCTACCTACAATGAGCAGTTCTTC. As protein: CASLGRPTYNEQFF.